The entry below describes one T cell receptor (beta chain). Patients were diagnosed with urothelial carcinoma, either locally advanced or metastatic. The source of the sample is a study of PD-L1 blockade in urothelial cancer. Study-level background: Blood analyses occurred 3 weeks (second dose) and 6 weeks post treatment start. Across blood samples, T cells had a median count of about 140,000.

Profiling relied on immunoSEQ multiplex PCR, and the TCRdb table lists in-frame clones only, not all of them. The sample records under 30,000 clones, 70% to 90% being singletons. The V gene lost 4 bases and the J gene lost 0 bases, with 8 bases spanning the gap. The germline gives CDR1 SGHRS, CDR2 YFSETQ. The CDR3 runs to 14 residues. The rearrangement joins TRBV5-1 to TRBJ1-3; D unclear. The sequence was collected from a man in his fifties with urothelial cancer. This specimen was PBMCs, taken around atezolizumab (anti-PD-L1) treatment. The CDR3: CASSADTSGNTIYF. The CDR3 DNA follows: TGCGCCAGCAGCGCCGACACCTCTGGAAACACCATATATTTT.